This TCR beta chain appears in the sequencing data of a study of cytomegalovirus exposure and HLA in healthy donors. As regards this clone: No antigen is known for it.

The PCR made use of 60 Vbeta and 13 Jbeta primers. Assay used: immunoSEQ multiplex PCR; TCRdb lists only in-frame clones, some missing. The repertoire holds 150,000 to 200,000 clones, with roughly 73% as singletons. Findings and limits, study-wide: Researchers reported that a few CMV-associated chains were confirmed in vitro as CMV antigen-specific. Exclusion as indistinguishable affected some V segments, including TRBV6-2 and TRBV6-3. Generally TCR sequences proved uncommon, though certain public TCRs appeared in numerous donors.

There are 14 residues in the CDR3. Germline V gene lookup returns CDR1 KGHSH and CDR2 LQKENI. With 2 bases removed from V and 3 bases from J, the gap between germline ends came to 10 bases. Though nominally healthy at sampling, donors likely had unrecorded immune exposures. The sequence was obtained from a woman under 40 in good health and CMV-seronegative. What was sequenced was PBMCs. V is TRBV18 and J is TRBJ1-1; D is unresolved. CDR3 sequence (DNA): TGTGCCAGCTCACCAGTCACTTCGGACACTGAAGCTTTCTTT. It is translated as CASSPVTSDTEAFF.